The present T cell receptor (beta chain) was sequenced within a study of control samples from healthy donors and cancer patients (TCRdb year 2020). The library was made by the immunoSEQ multiplex PCR assay. This is the immuneACCESS table as TCRdb keeps it, with only in-frame sequences that have V and J called. A part of the clones is gone; compared with another copy, unresolved V genes explain less than half, and the rest is unexplained. Within this sample are more than 100,000 clones, with around nine tenths of them counted one time only. The ten top clones hold more than 2% of the sample. To note about this clone: The antigen it binds to is not known. No quality values exist for individual bases; no much larger clone is one base distant.

Trimming leaves V shorter by 11 bases and J shorter by 5 bases, with the junction holding 10 bases beyond the gene matches. Looking up the germline V gene yields CDR1 SNHLY and CDR2 FYNNEI. The CDR3 starts with the cysteine, ends with the phenylalanine, and has 13 residues. The read is trimmed to its CDR3 DNA, 39 bases read in frame from base 1. This clonotype originated in a man younger than 35 in good health. In this chain, TRBV2 is recombined with TRBJ2-5, and TRBD1 matches 8 of the central bases. The specimen sequenced was blood. The DNA sequence is TGTGCCGGACACAGGGGGTTGTGGGAGACCCAGTACTTC. Translated, it gives CAGHRGLWETQYF.